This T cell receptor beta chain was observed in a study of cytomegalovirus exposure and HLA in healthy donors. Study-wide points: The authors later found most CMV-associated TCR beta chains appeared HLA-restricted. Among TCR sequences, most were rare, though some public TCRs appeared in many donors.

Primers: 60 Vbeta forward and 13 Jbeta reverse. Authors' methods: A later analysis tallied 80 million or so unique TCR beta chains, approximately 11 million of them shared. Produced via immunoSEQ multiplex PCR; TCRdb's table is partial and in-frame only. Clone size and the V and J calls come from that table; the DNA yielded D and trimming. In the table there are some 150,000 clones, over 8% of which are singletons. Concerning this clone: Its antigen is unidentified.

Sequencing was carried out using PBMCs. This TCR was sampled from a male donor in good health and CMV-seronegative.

The CDR3 nucleotides read TGTGCCAGCAGCCCCGGGGGGCCCTACGAGCAGTACTTC. It specifies CASSPGGPYEQYF. The chain couples TRBV7-3 to TRBJ2-7; a weak D match, TRBD2 (7 bases). The V gene's germline CDR1 is SGHTA and CDR2 FQGTGA. The CDR3 has 13 amino acids. The V end was cut by 5 bases, the J end by 2 bases, with 10 bases between.